This paragraph covers one T cell receptor beta chain sequence. Its antigen is not yet known. The cohort comprised some 700 healthy bone marrow donors. All cohort members were sampled while nominally healthy, although unrecorded immune exposures were likely present. The donor was CMV seronegative and belonged to the group of 320 or so seronegative cohort members. A peripheral blood sample was collected from each donor, and TCR beta sequencing was performed on peripheral blood mononuclear cells. The Qiagen DNeasy Blood Extraction Kit was used to extract genomic DNA from the blood cell samples. This entry belongs to a study of cytomegalovirus exposure and HLA in healthy donors (dated by TCRdb to about 2017). In the study overall: An earlier analysis of approximately 550 of the donors reported roughly 300 Gb of sequence data and around 110 million unique TCR beta sequences from roughly 200 million T cells. In a later genetic analysis, genome-wide SNP genotypes for 398 of the 666 donors were used, and that subset was treated as a discovery cohort. Of the roughly 410 genotyped donors, more than 75% were placed in the genetic ancestry cluster associated with self-reported Caucasian donors. The study combined high-throughput TCR immunosequencing, statistical association of individual TCRs with disease status, and machine learning to predict cytomegalovirus infection status. To decide whether each TCR beta V gene segment behaved as functional or pseudogenic, an earlier analysis of some 540 of the donors relied on high-throughput TCR beta sequencing. The T cell repertoires of several hundred subjects were profiled by immunosequencing and related to cytomegalovirus serostatus. HLA typing covered class I and class II loci at four-digit resolution. Donor age, sex, ethnicity and CMV serostatus were compiled alongside the repertoire data. Besides the first cohort of about 730 subjects, a separate validation cohort made up of 120 different subjects was used. An early release that covered more than 550 HLA-typed donors contained approximately 290 gigabases of sequencing data and roughly 84 million unique TCR sequences. Typing coverage differed by locus: A, B, C, DRB1 and DQB1 were typed in about 620-640 donors, DQA1 in around 500, DPA1 in around 600, and DPB1 in just under 490. Four or five DR-DQ haplotypes were handled as single units for association and clustering because linkage in the cohort was strong. All discovery cohort repertoires had been generated using a single sequencing platform. Across about 370 genotyped donors of the cohort, an average of approximately 240,000 unique TCR beta nucleotide sequences per donor were sequenced, and roughly a sixth of those sequences were non-productive. In the later analysis, no new phenotypic data were used to find candidate immune exposures; instead, reliance was placed on TCR beta sequences and their occurrence across donors. In a later analysis, previously published TCR beta repertoires from several hundred donors were re-analyzed and high-resolution HLA genotyping was added so that TCR occurrence patterns could be studied. The study aimed to test whether signatures of past pathogen exposure could be identified by cataloging public T cell receptors. The paper's findings and limits, for the study overall: A few of the identified cytomegalovirus-associated TCR beta chains were confirmed in vitro to be specific for cytomegalovirus antigens. According to a later analysis, parvovirus B19, influenza, CMV and Epstein-Barr virus appeared linked to several top co-occurrence clusters. A later genetic analysis associated a missense DCLRE1C variant with V-gene and J-gene trimming of TCR beta chains, and an independent cohort replicated the association. A group of highly shared sequence variants was considered likely to be a technical artifact of the sequencing pipeline. In an earlier analysis of more than 500 of the donors, most TCR beta V segments appeared in productive rearrangements about 87% or about 30% of the time, broadly matching IMGT annotations. According to a later genetic analysis, donors in an Asian-associated ancestry cluster had fewer N-insertions in productive TCRs than the roughly 670-donor mean. Because the 87-base-pair reads could not distinguish some IMGT-functional V segments, including TRBV6-2 and TRBV6-3, those segments were excluded. In a later analysis, more than 15,000 TCR beta sequences were associated with specific HLA alleles at a false discovery rate of 0.05. In a later analysis, most CMV-associated TCR beta chains were found to appear HLA-restricted, with HLA associations seemingly driven largely by CMV exposure. The authors suggested that the approach could potentially be extended to other disease states and immunological phenotypes. Assigning TCR associations to individual alleles was difficult when HLA alleles, especially DR and DQ, strongly co-occurred. CMV serostatus was the only immune exposure information available for the cohort. In a later analysis, the rate of TCR association differed among HLA loci, with DRB1 alleles having the most associated TCRs and HLA-C alleles having the fewest. Linkage disequilibrium might explain the correlated functional status among segregating V segments, but an unknown experimental factor could not be ruled out. In this cohort, only TCR beta chains were sequenced, and detectable features were limited by the absence of alpha or paired-chain data. Most TCR sequences were observed very rarely across donors, whereas some public TCRs were present in many individuals. A further reported finding was that TCR beta sequences accurately predicted the HLA-A and HLA-B alleles for most subjects in the first cohort. Because HLA typing was unavailable for some donors at each locus, only the typed subset was used in association tests. The earlier analysis of 587 of the donors excluded 15 to 20 rarely observed V segments, including chromosome 9 orphons, because counts were too low. The presence/absence analyses assumed that sequencing depth was roughly uniform across donors, and that assumption may not be true. A total of fewer than 200 TCR beta chains were listed by the study as associated with cytomegalovirus. A later analysis found that HLA-associated TCR beta chains were more clonally expanded and had lower generation probabilities than equally common non-associated chains. The classifier was reported to diagnose cytomegalovirus status with high specificity and sensitivity in both the original and validation cohorts.

The method behind the library was the immunoSEQ multiplex PCR assay. A mixture of 60 forward primers for TCR Vbeta segments and 13 reverse primers for TCR Jbeta segments was used in the multiplex PCR. The CDR3 region of rearranged TCR beta genes was amplified from genomic DNA with a multiplex PCR assay. The amplified TCR beta libraries were sequenced on the Illumina HiSeq System as 87-base-pair reads. As for the authors' bioinformatics: In a later analysis, tens of millions of unique TCR beta chains were counted across the 500 to 850 repertoires, and roughly 11 million of these chains were shared by at least two donors. A nearest-neighbor algorithm error-corrected the raw reads and collapsed the reads into unique sequences, merging closely related sequences to remove PCR and sequencing errors. To assign V, D and J gene segments, CDR3 sequences were aligned to IMGT reference sequences. For a sequence to be retained, at least a six-nucleotide match to both a V gene segment and a J gene segment was required. Rearrangements were classified as productive when the CDR3 lacked stop codons and remained in frame with V and J, and all other rearrangements were classified as non-productive. CDR3 was defined according to IMGT convention as the region running from the second conserved V-encoded cysteine to the conserved J-encoded phenylalanine. The earlier analysis of about 570 of the donors excluded any sequence lacking an unambiguous match to a single V gene segment. In an earlier analysis of about 590 of the donors, a V segment was called functional when productive rearrangements were above 56.7%, and segregating when the standard deviation between donors exceeded 5%. A statistical classification framework was built to diagnose cytomegalovirus status from the catalog of TCR beta chain sequences. In a later analysis, V and J genes were assigned by comparing TCR nucleotide sequences against IMGT/GENE-DB human TR gene sequences. Using the TCRdist pipeline, a later analysis assigned CDR3 sequences along with most-parsimonious VDJ recombination scenarios. In a later analysis, each TCR beta chain was defined by its CDR3 amino acid sequence together with its V-gene family, and reads without a unique V-gene family were excluded. To address suspected cross-contamination and a sequencing artifact, a later analysis removed 592 highly shared, low-generation-probability nucleotide sequences. A later analysis calculated a clonal expansion index for each public chain from normalized within-repertoire ranks of inferred template counts. A later analysis computed generation probabilities with a VDJ recombination model fitted to out-of-frame rearrangements, and checked the results against IGoR. In a later analysis, hypergeometric tests were used to score TCR-TCR, TCR-HLA and TCR-CMV co-occurrence, with a repertoire-size bias correction applied to TCR pairs. To estimate false discovery rates, a later analysis permuted the HLA or CMV assignments 20 times. In a later analysis, co-occurring TCRs were grouped using DBSCAN, with TCRdist sequence similarity added in when clustering inside HLA-allele-positive subsets. For co-occurrence clustering, repertoires with fewer than 30,000 or more than 120,000 public chains were excluded, along with five repertoires with anomalous nucleotide sharing. TCRdb obtained this table from immuneACCESS and retained in-frame rearrangements with V and J assigned. These tables miss some clones; where compared with another copy, unresolved V genes account for less than half of the shortfall, and the remainder is unexplained. The V and J calls and the clone size are those of that table, but D and trimming were determined from the DNA. The sample's records list approximately 77,000 clones. Of the sample, roughly 5.1% is held by the ten largest clones.

Looking up the germline V gene yields CDR1 SGHDT and CDR2 YYEEEE. Clipping removes 0 bases from V and 4 bases from J, with 9 as the unmatched junction base count. The CDR3 measures 16 amino acids from cysteine to phenylalanine. Of all the DNA, just the CDR3 is kept, 48 bases in frame from base 1. Sequencing was performed on PBMCs. This clonotype was obtained from a man aged 25-45 years in good health and CMV-seronegative. Recombination joined TRBV5-6 with TRBJ2-7, with 8 bases aligning to TRBD1. The nucleotides are TGTGCCAGCAGCTTGGCCTCTCAGGGGGCAGGATACGAGCAGTACTTC. The translation is CASSLASQGAGYEQYF. This CDR3, with the reference TRBV5-6 and TRBJ2-7 proteins standing in past its ends, gives the full variable domain DAGVTQSPTHLIKTRGQQVTLRCSPKSGHDTVSWYQQALGQGPQFIFQYYEEEERQRGNFPDRFSGHQFPNYSSELNVNALLLGDSALYLCASSLASQGAGYEQYFGPGTRLTVT.